Presented here are 27 T cell receptor beta chains from one specimen sequenced in a study of OX40 agonist ivuxolimab in advanced cancers. The assay was immunoSEQ multiplex PCR, and TCRdb's table has in-frame clones only and misses some. Of 60,000 to 85,000 clones listed, approximately 83% were seen once; the top ten hold over 1.3%. Sequences were derived from CD4+ or CD8+ T cells sorted from blood, sampled in a trial of the OX40 agonist ivuxolimab. The receptors shown here come from an adult with an advanced solid tumor such as melanoma, head and neck, liver or kidney cancer.

In its sample, this clone was seen a few times. The J gene is TRBJ2-7, the V gene TRBV11-2, with D perhaps matching TRBD2 (7 bases). The CDR3 runs 18 residues. The germline V and J ends were trimmed by 4 bases and 3 bases, with 25 bases remaining between them. The germline gives CDR1 SGHAT, CDR2 FQNNGV. CDR3 in amino acids: CASSSMGGRGRSGYEQYF. As DNA, the CDR3 is TGTGCCAGCAGCTCAATGGGGGGGCGCGGACGCTCCGGCTACGAGCAGTACTTC.

The chain is built from TRBV7-6 and TRBJ1-3; no reliable D call. Trimming shortened V by 1 base and J by 0 bases, and 7 bases separated the two germline ends. CDR3 length: 15 amino acids. CDR1 SGHVS and CDR2 FNYEAQ come from the germline V gene. CDR3 in amino acids: CASSLGRASGNTIYF. The CDR3 region has the DNA TGTGCCAGCAGCTTAGGCCGGGCCTCTGGAAACACCATATATTTT.

This clone was counted once. The chain uses TRBV5-5 and TRBJ2-7; the D gene is possibly TRBD1 (6 bases). Trimming removed 0 bases from V and 2 bases from J, with 15 bases in between. The CDR3 consists of 16 residues. CDR1 and CDR2 (germline): SGHKS, YYEKEE (reference sequence). CDR3 residues: CASSLAVGKGAYEQYF. The CDR3 DNA reads as TGTGCCAGCAGCTTGGCCGTAGGGAAGGGGGCCTACGAGCAGTACTTC.

V and J are TRBV5-1 and TRBJ1-2; TRBD1 matches at 7 bases. After removal of 5 bases from V and 2 bases from J, the junction contained 0 bases not matched to a gene. Germline V gives CDR1 SGHRS, CDR2 YFSETQ. The CDR3 runs to 12 residues. The CDR3 nucleotides read TGCGCCAGCAGAGGGGGCAACTATGGCTACACCTTC. Translated, it gives CASRGGNYGYTF.

The chain employs TRBV7-6 and TRBJ2-5; 8 bases fit TRBD2. The V segment lost 5 bases and the J segment 9 bases; nucleotides outside the gene matches: 8. CDR1 SGHVS and CDR2 FNYEAQ come from the germline V gene. The length of the CDR3 is 13 residues. The CDR3 DNA follows: TGTGCCAGCAGCCCCCGGGAGGGGACGGCCCAGTACTTC. Protein product: CASSPREGTAQYF.

The CDR3 sequence: CASSQDPPGAGTTDTQYF. Written as DNA, the CDR3 is TGCGCCAGCAGCCAAGATCCACCCGGGGCCGGGACCACAGATACGCAGTATTTT. The rearrangement uses TRBV4-1 and TRBJ2-3; D is tentatively TRBD1 or TRBD2 (5 bases each). The CDR3 extends over 18 amino acids. V dropped 0 bases and J dropped 2 bases, with 18 bases sitting between them. Germline V gene sequence: CDR1 MGHRA, CDR2 YSYEKL.

In its sample, this clone was seen once. The chain employs TRBV15 and TRBJ2-1; 7 nucleotides match TRBD2. The CDR3 extends over 15 amino acids. CDR1 is LNHNV, CDR2 YYDKDF, per germline (reference sequence). V gave up 1 base and J gave up 7 bases; unmatched junction bases: 7. CDR3 bases: TGTGCCACCAGCAGAGCTAGCGGTCGGAATAATGAGCAGTTCTTC. The encoded protein is CATSRASGRNNEQFF. Using reference TRBV15 and TRBJ2-1 for the parts outside the CDR3, the full variable domain is DAMVIQNPRYQVTQFGKPVTLSCSQTLNHNVMYWYQQKSSQAPKLLFHYYDKDFNNEADTPDNFQSRRPNTSFCFLDIRSPGLGDTAMYLCATSRASGRNNEQFFGPGTRLTVL.

J is TRBJ2-5 and V is TRBV5-1; D assignment may be TRBD1 or TRBD2 (5 bases each). The DNA end is more similar to TRBJ2-7, so the J call may be wrong. The V gene's germline CDR1 is SGHRS and CDR2 YFSETQ. The CDR3 spans 13 residues. Here the CDR3 DNA reads TGCGCCAGCAGCCTCGGGTCTGGGGGCGAGCAGTACTTC. Translating it yields CASSLGSGGEQYF.

The chain recombines TRBV29-1 with TRBJ2-7; D may be TRBD1 (6 bases). Germline V lookup: CDR1 SQVTM, CDR2 ANQGSEA. Trimming cost V 1 base and J 10 bases, with 14 bases left between them. CDR3 length: 12 residues. The CDR3 region has the DNA TGCAGCGTTGAAGGGAATGGCAGGGGACAGTACTTC. This codes for CSVEGNGRGQYF.

The chain couples TRBV6-5 to TRBJ1-4, with a weak D call TRBD1 (5 bases). This CDR3 has 11 residues. Germline V CDR1 and CDR2: MNHEY, SVGAGI. V lost 4 bases to trimming and J lost 10 bases, with 7 bases between them. The DNA of the CDR3 is TGTGCCAGCAGTTTGCAGGGAAAACTGTTTTTT. It encodes CASSLQGKLFF.

This clone was observed a few times. The gene calls are TRBV5-1 and TRBJ2-7, with 9 bases lining up with TRBD1. J gave up 0 bases and V 5 bases, and 15 bases lay outside the gene matches. This CDR3 comprises 18 residues. CDR1 is SGHRS and CDR2 is YFSETQ in the germline V gene. The CDR3 sequence is CASRRTGGAAGTSYEQYF. The CDR3 DNA follows: TGCGCCAGCAGACGTACAGGGGGCGCGGCGGGGACCTCCTACGAGCAGTACTTC.

The chain employs TRBV18 and TRBJ1-6; D unclear. V was pared by 6 bases and J by 13 bases, with 19 bases between. CDR3 length equals 14 residues. Germline loops: CDR1 KGHSH, CDR2 LQKENI. CDR3 sequence reads: CASSPAAAAPPLHF. The CDR3 DNA reads as TGTGCCAGCTCGCCGGCGGCAGCGGCACCTCCCCTCCACTTT.

The chain employs TRBV6-1 and TRBJ1-5; D gene uncertain. V was trimmed by 6 bases and J by 0 bases, leaving 9 bases between them. CDR1 is MNHNS, CDR2 SASEGT, per germline. The CDR3 sequence is 14 residues long. CDR3 in DNA: TGTGCCAGCAGGTACTTGGATAGCAATCAGCCCCAGCATTTT. Translating it yields CASRYLDSNQPQHF.

The CDR3 DNA is TGTGCCAGCAGCCAAGATGAGGCAGGCAATAAAGAGACCCAGTACTTC. Translated: CASSQDEAGNKETQYF. The genes are TRBV4-2 and TRBJ2-5; no firm D call. The V gene lost 0 bases and the J gene lost 3 bases, with 14 bases spanning the gap. Looked up from germline, CDR1 is LGHNA and CDR2 is YNFKEQ. This CDR3 is 16 amino acids long.

The rearrangement uses TRBV6-5 and TRBJ1-4; D is unresolved. Germline V CDR1 and CDR2: MNHEY, SVGAGI. This CDR3 is built from 13 residues. V gave up 2 bases and J gave up 8 bases, with 9 bases separating them. The CDR3 sequence is CASSYGPPEKLFF. CDR3 coding DNA: TGTGCCAGCAGTTACGGCCCTCCCGAAAAACTGTTTTTT.

V and J are TRBV19 and TRBJ2-5; 7 positions match TRBD1. Germline CDR1 and CDR2: LNHDA and SQIVND (reference sequence). This CDR3 contains 15 residues. J was trimmed by 2 bases and V by 9 bases; bases with no gene match: 12. The CDR3 sequence: CASTTGKVFQETQYF. The CDR3 coding sequence is TGTGCCAGCACGACAGGGAAAGTGTTTCAAGAGACCCAGTACTTC.

The genes are TRBV27 and TRBJ1-1, with a tentative D call TRBD1 (6 bases). Between the trimmed V and J ends, which lost 3 bases and 7 bases, there was a span of 12 bases. Per germline, CDR1 MNHEY and CDR2 SMNVEV (reference sequence). CDR3 length equals 13 residues. CDR3 loop: CASSFRQAGEAFF. The DNA of the CDR3 is TGTGCCAGCAGTTTCCGACAGGCCGGTGAAGCTTTCTTT.

This clone was observed a handful of times. The chain is built from TRBV5-1 and TRBJ1-4; D not resolved. The CDR3 sequence is 14 residues long. Germline loops: CDR1 SGHRS, CDR2 YFSETQ. The germline V and J ends were trimmed by 0 bases and 3 bases, with 6 bases remaining between them. This CDR3 is CASSLDVANEKLFF. CDR3 bases: TGCGCCAGCAGCTTGGATGTGGCTAATGAAAAACTGTTTTTT.

This clone was counted a few times. The chain recombines TRBV11-2 with TRBJ2-7, with D possibly being TRBD2 (5 bases). In germline, CDR1 is SGHAT, CDR2 FQNNGV. This CDR3 comprises 15 residues. V shed 0 bases and J shed 4 bases, with 13 bases lying between them. CDR3 bases: TGTGCCAGCAGCTTAGATCTGGCTATAGCGTACGAGCAGTACTTC. This translates into CASSLDLAIAYEQYF. Supplemented by reference TRBV11-2 and TRBJ2-7, the full variable domain reads EAGVAQSPRYKIIEKRQSVAFWCNPISGHATLYWYQQILGQGPKLLIQFQNNGVVDDSQLPKDRFSAERLKGVDSTLKIQPAKLEDSAVYLCASSLDLAIAYEQYFGPGTRLTVT.

This sequence joins TRBV21-1 and TRBJ1-2. TRBV21-1 has pseudogene status. This CDR3 region has 12 residues. The CDR3 DNA sequence: TGTGCCAGCAGCACCGCTGGGTATGGCTACACCTTC. Protein sequence: CASSTAGYGYTF.

The CDR3 region is CASSDPTANYGYTF. The CDR3 DNA follows: TGTGCCAGCAGTGACCCGACAGCTAACTATGGCTACACCTTC. This chain uses TRBV6-1 with TRBJ1-2, with a weak D call TRBD1 (5 bases). Per germline, CDR1 MNHNS and CDR2 SASEGT. Trimming shortened V by 3 bases and J by 0 bases, and 8 bases separated the two germline ends. The CDR3 length is 14 residues.

The rearrangement joins TRBV7-6 to TRBJ1-3; TRBD1 matches 7 bases. The CDR3 sequence is 16 residues long. With 4 bases clipped from V and 1 base from J, the junction kept 7 bases outside the gene matches. The germline gives CDR1 SGHVS, CDR2 FNYEAQ. The CDR3 DNA sequence: TGTGCCAGCAGCTCCTCGGGGACAGCTTCTGGAAACACCATATATTTT. Its protein is CASSSSGTASGNTIYF.

The gene calls are TRBV5-6 and TRBJ2-7, with 12 bases fitting TRBD2. This CDR3 region has 15 residues. CDR1 and CDR2 (germline): SGHDT, YYEEEE. Unmatched junction bases numbered 3, after V lost 4 bases and J lost 1 base. The CDR3 bases are TGTGCCAGCAGCCTAGGACTAGCGGGATCCTACGAGCAGTACTTC. Amino acid sequence: CASSLGLAGSYEQYF.

The chain couples TRBV4-1 to TRBJ2-1, with 9 bases that match TRBD1. Per the germline V gene, CDR1 is MGHRA and CDR2 is YSYEKL. The CDR3 loop spans 16 amino acids. Unmatched junction bases numbered 5, after V lost 3 bases and J lost 2 bases. The CDR3 loop is CASSQHRDRAYNEQFF. CDR3 in DNA: TGCGCCAGCAGCCAGCACCGGGACAGGGCCTACAATGAGCAGTTCTTC.

This clone is medium-sized. The chain employs TRBV6-5 and TRBJ2-1; 9 bases agree with TRBD1. After removal of 4 bases from V and 10 bases from J, the junction contained 11 bases not matched to a gene. The germline V gene has CDR1 MNHEY and CDR2 SVGAGI. The CDR3 runs to 15 residues. The CDR3 DNA sequence: TGTGCCAGCAGTTTAAGGGGGACAGGGACTAACGAGCAGTTCTTC. This translates into CASSLRGTGTNEQFF.

This chain joins TRBV6-5 and TRBJ2-3; D gene unclear. Germline V gene data show CDR1 as MNHEY and CDR2 as SVGAGI. The CDR3 has 15 residues. With 1 base removed from V and 6 bases from J, the gap between germline ends came to 14 bases. The CDR3 DNA follows: TGTGCCAGCAGTTACTACGTCCAGTGGCCCGATACGCAGTATTTT. Amino acid sequence: CASSYYVQWPDTQYF.

The chain links TRBV18 to TRBJ2-7, with 8 bases that match TRBD2. The CDR3 spans 12 residues. The J segment lost 5 bases and the V segment lost 6 bases, leaving 3 bases of the junction unmatched. Germline CDR1 and CDR2: KGHSH and LQKENI. The CDR3: CASSPGGHEQYF. In nucleotides, the CDR3 is TGTGCCAGCTCGCCGGGGGGGCACGAGCAGTACTTC.